This T cell receptor (beta chain) was sequenced for a study of blood T cell repertoires in COVID-19. At the level of the study: Acute and convalescent COVID-19 samples came from the United States, Italy and Spain. In each case, the material was cDNA or gDNA derived from T cells, B-cell-depleted T cells, or PBMCs.

Patients from Seattle were sampled longitudinally, starting during active infection. How the authors handled the data: Amplification from reference gene primers served as the basis for estimated nucleated cell counts. Sequencing was performed with immunoSEQ multiplex PCR; in TCRdb, only in-frame clones are kept and a portion is missing. Clone size and V and J calls were adopted from that table, with D and trimming inferred from the DNA. The sample lists 300,000 or so clones, about 89% seen once, with about 2.2% in the top ten. CDR3 size: 14 residues. Germline V CDR1 and CDR2: SGHAT, FQNNGV. V was trimmed by 2 bases and J by 0 bases, leaving 5 bases between them.

V usage is TRBV11-2 and J usage is TRBJ1-5; no clear D. Sequencing was done on a sample of peripheral blood. The TCR originated in a woman aged 25 to 39 with COVID-19, enrolled during active disease. The CDR3 protein is CASSLKSSNQPQHF. In DNA, the CDR3 is TGTGCCAGCAGCTTAAAGAGTAGCAATCAGCCCCAGCATTTT.